The 15 T cell receptor beta chains in this list originate from one sample, sequenced in a study of tumor and adjacent non-tumor tissue in lung cancer. No cell sorting was done before RNA was extracted from the tissue. Three rounds of nested PCR, following a modified ARM-PCR protocol, produced the TCRbeta library. TCRdb reprocessed the multiplex PCR reads with MiXCR, giving one entry per CDR3 protein. The sample contains 75,000 to 100,000 distinct CDR3 sequences, about 66% of which appear only once. The source material was lung tumor tissue. Source of these receptors: a man aged 55 to 70 with non-small cell lung cancer.

This clonotype has just a few counts. The junction departs from the called germline gene at one end, perhaps through a read error. The chain combines TRBV2 with TRBJ1-5; no definite D call. Germline V gene lookup returns CDR1 SNHLY and CDR2 FYNNEI. CDR3 length equals 14 residues. The CDR3 spells CASRDGASYQPQHF. CDR3 DNA: TGTGCCAGCAGAGACGGAGCTAGCTATCAGCCCCAGCATTTT.

This clonotype was observed a single time. Just one base apart from a much larger clone, this may be a read error. The rearrangement joins TRBV7-9 to TRBJ2-1, with 11 bases that match TRBD2. The CDR3 has 15 residues. After removal of 5 bases from V and 3 bases from J, the junction contained 3 bases not matched to a gene. Germline V gene sequence: CDR1 SEHNR, CDR2 FQNEAQ (reference sequence). The CDR3 region is CASSIGTSGYNEQFF. DNA for the CDR3: TGTGCCAGCAGCATAGGGACTAGCGGCTACAATGAGCAGTTCTTC. The full variable domain, rest sourced from reference TRBV7-9 and TRBJ2-1, is DTGVSQNPRHKITKRGQNVTFRCDPISEHNRLYWYRQTLGQGPEFLTYFQNEAQLEKSRLLSDRFSAERPKGSFSTLEIQRTEQGDSAMYLCASSIGTSGYNEQFFGPGTRLTVL.

As for this clonotype: Because the CDR3 is missing its conserved closing phenylalanine or tryptophan, this is likely a read error. The chain employs TRBV12-3 or TRBV12-4 and TRBJ2-3; D is unresolved. This CDR3 has 12 amino acids. CDR3 protein: CDSRPASDTQYS. The CDR3 DNA reads TGTGACAGCAGGCCCGCATCGGATACGCAGTATTCT.

A word on this clonotype: This may be a read error: a much more frequent sequence differs by one nucleotide. The V gene is TRBV5-1, the J gene TRBJ1-1; a possible D gene is TRBD1 (5 bases). CDR3 length: 12 residues. In germline, CDR1 is SGHRS, CDR2 YFSETQ. This CDR3 reads CTSASPGTPAFF. The CDR3 DNA follows: TGCACCAGCGCCTCGCCTGGGACCCCAGCTTTCTTT. Supplemented by reference TRBV5-1 and TRBJ1-1, the full variable domain reads KAGVTQTPRYLIKTRGQQVTLSCSPISGHRSVSWYQQTPGQGLQFLFEYFSETQRNKGNFPGRFSGRQFSNSRSEMNVSTLELGDSALYLCTSASPGTPAFFGQGTRLTVV.

As concerns this clonotype: The CDR3 ends on some other residue instead of the conserved phenylalanine or tryptophan, so this is likely a read error. CDR3 bases: TGTGCCAGCAGCTTACAGTACTATGAGCAGTTCATA. It specifies CASSLQYYEQFI. The chain uses TRBV11-1 and TRBJ2-1, with unresolved D. The CDR3 length is 12 residues. Per the germline V gene, CDR1 is SGHAT and CDR2 is FQDESV (reference sequence). Trimming removed 2 bases from V and 8 bases from J, with 7 bases in between.

A few counts support this clonotype. This may come from a read error, since a much larger clone is one base off. V gene TRBV29-1 combines with J gene TRBJ2-2, with a weak D call TRBD1 (6 bases). Germline V gives CDR1 SQVTM, CDR2 ANQGSEA. V was cut by 7 bases and J by 3 bases, with 21 bases left in between. This CDR3 is 16 amino acids long. For the CDR3, the DNA is TGCAGCGCAGCCCGCCCAGACAGGAGAGACACCGGGGAGCTGTTTTTT. It yields the protein CSAARPDRRDTGELFF.

Concerning this clonotype itself: At one end, the junction sequence differs from germline, possibly due to a read error. The chain employs TRBV6-1 and TRBJ2-7, with D uncertain. CDR1 is MNHNS and CDR2 is SASEGT in the germline V gene. The CDR3 totals 16 residues. DNA for the CDR3: TGTGCCAGCAGTGAGAGAGTTGGCTTCCCGACCTATGAGCAGTACTTC. Its protein product is CASSERVGFPTYEQYF.

The chain carries TRBV5-4 and TRBJ2-6; D call uncertain. Germline V gives CDR1 SGHNT, CDR2 YYREEE (reference sequence). The length of the CDR3 is 17 residues. Trimming left V 4 bases short and J 3 bases short, with 17 bases between. CDR3 loop: CASSEIGRTLGANVLTF. CDR3 DNA: TGTGCCAGCAGCGAGATAGGAAGAACCCTTGGGGCCAACGTCCTGACTTTC.

The V call is TRBV12-3 or TRBV12-4, the J call TRBJ2-1, with TRBD1 as a possible D gene (6 bases). The ends were cut back, 5 bases at V and 9 bases at J, with 14 bases in the middle. This CDR3 spans 13 amino acids. The CDR3 sequence: CASSRLQGGEQFF. Written as DNA, the CDR3 is TGTGCCAGCAGTAGGCTACAGGGTGGTGAGCAGTTCTTC.

The chain couples TRBV20-1 to TRBJ2-7; D gene ambiguous. V lost 3 bases and J 3 bases, leaving 12 bases between the germline ends. The CDR3 extends over 13 amino acids. Per germline, CDR1 DFQATT and CDR2 SNEGSKA (reference sequence). The CDR3 DNA follows: TGCAGTGCTAGGTTCGGGTCAATCTACGAGCAGTACTTC. Its protein product is CSARFGSIYEQYF.

This clonotype was picked up a small number of times. Possible read error: a much larger clone is one base away. This chain links TRBV6-5 with TRBJ2-1; 9 bases are shared with TRBD1. Germline lookup yields CDR1 MNHEY and CDR2 SVGAGI. The CDR3 contains 16 residues. This CDR3 is CVSSPQWDRVNNEQFF. For the CDR3, the DNA is TGTGTCAGCAGTCCTCAGTGGGACAGGGTTAACAATGAGCAGTTCTTC.

Only a few counts were recorded for this clonotype. A much larger clone lies one base from this, so it may be a read error. The rearrangement uses TRBV20-1 and TRBJ1-1; 7 bases match TRBD1. The germline CDR1 and CDR2 sequences are DFQATT and SNEGSKA (reference sequence). The CDR3 runs 13 residues. For the CDR3, the DNA is TGCGGTGCCGACAGGGTGACGAACACTGAAGCTTTCTTT. Translating it yields CGADRVTNTEAFF.

The V call is TRBV11-3, the J call TRBJ2-7; 10 nucleotides align to TRBD1. Germline-derived CDR1 and CDR2 are SGHNT and YENEEA. Trimming at V came to 6 bases and at J to 1 base, leaving 6 bases not matched to a gene. CDR3 size: 15 residues. The CDR3 region is CASRTTGQGSYEQYF. DNA of the CDR3: TGTGCCAGCAGAACCACGGGACAGGGGTCCTACGAGCAGTACTTC.

With regard to this clonotype: Since the CDR3 does not end with the conserved phenylalanine or tryptophan, this likely comes from a read error. The chain links TRBV6-5 to TRBJ1-2; 9 bases agree with TRBD1. CDR3 length: 16 residues. CDR1 is MNHEY and CDR2 is SVGAGI in the germline V gene. Trimming cost V 5 bases and J 8 bases; bases outside gene matches: 15. The CDR3 DNA sequence: TGTGCCAGCAGTGTATCCAACCCGGGACAGGGAAACGGCTACACCTCC. It is translated as CASSVSNPGQGNGYTS.

This clonotype turned up a few times. The junction departs from germline at one end; a sequencing error may be responsible. This chain connects TRBV6-2 or TRBV6-3 to TRBJ1-5; D uncertain. Per germline, CDR1 MNHEY and CDR2 SVGEGT. The CDR3 loop spans 16 amino acids. CDR3 in DNA: TGTGCCAGCGCTCATGGGCAGTTACTTAGCAGTCAGCCCCAGCATTTT. Protein: CASAHGQLLSSQPQHF.